This TCR beta chain was sequenced in a study of T and B cells in COVID-19 patients. This clonotype is medium-sized within its sample. Blood genomic DNA input for TRB amplification was 250-500 ng. BIOMED2 TRB-A/B primer pools were used in multiplex TRB PCR. TCRdb independently ran MiXCR on the multiplex PCR reads; one entry per CDR3 protein. Of some 7,800 distinct CDR3 sequences listed, roughly a quarter were seen once; the top ten hold approximately 6.6%. The CDR3 length is 13 residues. Losses at the gene ends were 3 bases for V and 5 bases for J; bases not matched to a gene: 3. Germline V gene lookup returns CDR1 MNHEY and CDR2 SMNVEV (reference sequence).

This clonotype originated in a human donor who had recovered from COVID-19. Sequencing was performed on blood. The rearrangement joins TRBV27 to TRBJ1-2, with TRBD1 matching over 7 bases. CDR3 loop: CASSLGTAYGYTF. Here the CDR3 DNA reads TGTGCCAGCAGTTTGGGGACAGCTTATGGCTACACCTTC.